This T cell receptor (beta chain) was sequenced during a study of blood T cell repertoires in COVID-19 (dated by TCRdb to about 2020). Regarding the research as a whole: Samples covering the acute and convalescent phases of COVID-19 were provided by collaborators in the United States, Italy and Spain. The material from the prospective study consisted of cDNA or gDNA derived from T cells, B-cell-depleted T cells, or PBMCs. Deeply sampled blood TCRbeta repertoires from subjects exposed to, actively infected with, or recovered from COVID-19 were included in the dataset. The repertoires were released in a freely available public database intended as a resource for research on the immune response to SARS-CoV-2. Samples came from the ongoing ImmuneRACE study (first 160 participants) plus 1,254 subjects from 6 global collaborators. Sample metadata almost always included a de-identified subject ID, COVID-19 status, age in years and sex. HLA class I and class II types, where available, came from metadata supplied by the sample provider rather than from assay-based typing. Findings and caveats that apply to the study as a whole: Clinical and demographic metadata were provided uncurated, with the amount varying by source and participant.

TCRbeta CDR3 regions were amplified from genomic DNA by means of the immunoSEQ Assay, a bias-controlled multiplex PCR. The authors' analysis ran thus. Within the assay, amplification of reference gene primers was used to estimate how many nucleated cells each sample contained. Sequence reads were collapsed and filtered to measure the absolute abundance of every unique TCRbeta CDR3 rearrangement. For each sample, productive Simpson clonality was calculated as the square root of Simpson's diversity index across productive rearrangements. Held by TCRdb, this immuneACCESS table contains in-frame sequences only and omits some clones. Under half of the omission traces to an unresolved V gene where checked; the cause of the rest is unknown. The V and J calls and clone size come from that table; D and trimming were worked out from the DNA. The sample table contains roughly 110,000 clones; only one count was recorded for 80% to 95% of them. Clones ranked in the top ten supply 1% to 1.5% of the sample.

The collaborating institutions used their own protocols to collect whole blood in K2EDTA tubes. Collaborator samples were shipped for TCRbeta analysis as frozen whole blood, isolated PBMCs, or DNA extracted from either sample type. Worth noting for this clone: No antigen is known for it. No quality values exist for individual bases; no much larger clone is one base distant.

The CDR3 numbers 16 residues from cysteine through phenylalanine. The kept DNA is CDR3 alone, 48 bases in frame from the first base. CDR1 LNHDA and CDR2 SQIVND are derived from the germline V gene (reference sequence). Trimming takes 6 bases off V and 6 bases off J; junction bases not matched to a gene: 14. The sample consisted of peripheral blood. The sequence derives from a woman in her twenties or thirties with acute or convalescent COVID-19. This receptor chain uses TRBV19 and TRBJ2-7; a stretch of 10 junction bases matches TRBD1. The encoded CDR3 is CASSILPGQGKGEQYF. The DNA sequence reads TGTGCCAGTAGCATTCTCCCGGGACAGGGGAAGGGCGAGCAGTACTTC. The variable domain in full, with residues beyond the CDR3 obtained from the reference TRBV19 and TRBJ2-7 genes, is DGGITQSPKYLFRKEGQNVTLSCEQNLNHDAMYWYRQDPGQGLRLIYYSQIVNDFQKGDIAEGYSVSREKKESFPLTVTSAQKNPTAFYLCASSILPGQGKGEQYFGPGTRLTVT.